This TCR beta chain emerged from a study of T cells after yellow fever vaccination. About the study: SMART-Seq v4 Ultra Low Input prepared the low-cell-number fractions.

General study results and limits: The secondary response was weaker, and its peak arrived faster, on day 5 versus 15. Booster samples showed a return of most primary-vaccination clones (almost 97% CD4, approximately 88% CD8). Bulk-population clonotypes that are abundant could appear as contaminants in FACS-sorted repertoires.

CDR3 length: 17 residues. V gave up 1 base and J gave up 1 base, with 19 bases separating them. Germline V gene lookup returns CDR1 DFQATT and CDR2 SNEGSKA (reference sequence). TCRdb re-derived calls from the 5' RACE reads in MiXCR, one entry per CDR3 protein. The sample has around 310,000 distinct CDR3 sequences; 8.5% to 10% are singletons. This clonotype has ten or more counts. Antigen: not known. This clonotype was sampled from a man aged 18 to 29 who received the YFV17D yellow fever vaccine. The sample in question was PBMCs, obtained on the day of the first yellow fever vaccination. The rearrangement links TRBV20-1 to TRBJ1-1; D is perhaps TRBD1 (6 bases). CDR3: CSARGPGARFANTEAFF. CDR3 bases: TGCAGTGCTAGAGGGCCGGGGGCTCGGTTTGCGAACACTGAAGCTTTCTTT.